This TCR beta chain was sequenced for a study of cytomegalovirus exposure and HLA in healthy donors. PCR amplification relied on 60 Vbeta primers (plus 13 Jbeta primers). Some clones are missing from TCRdb's copy, which holds only in-frame ones; the method was immunoSEQ multiplex PCR. This sample yields some 100,000 clones, of which roughly 84% are seen a single time; around 2.3% belongs to the top ten. This CDR3 contains 16 residues. J was trimmed by 6 bases and V by 5 bases; bases with no gene match: 9. Germline CDR1 reads PRHDT; CDR2 reads FYEKMQ (reference sequence). Sequencing input: PBMCs. The clonotype was recovered from a young man in good health and CMV-seronegative. The rearrangement uses TRBV13 and TRBJ2-7, with TRBD2 matching 14 bases. The CDR3 DNA follows: TGTGCCAGCAGCCCGGGACTAGCGGGAGAAGGCAGCGAGCAGTACTTC. It is translated as CASSPGLAGEGSEQYF.